A selection of T cell receptor beta chains follows, all from one sample in a study of shared clonotypes between healthy human individuals. Profiling relied on immunoSEQ multiplex PCR, and the TCRdb table lists in-frame clones only, not all of them. The sample yields 500,000 to 550,000 clones, around 95% seen once. Sequencing was carried out using naive CD4+ T cells sorted from blood. These receptors all stem from a woman in her 30s in good health. Both conserved end residues are part of each CDR3. D genes are given only for firm matches. Not every row has a clone size; where given, it reads once, few, many or a size class.

v_call,d_call,clone_size,j_call,cdr3_nt,cdr3_aa
TRBV2,TRBD1,-,TRBJ1-1,TGTGCCAGCAGTGATCGGACAGGGTGGACTGAAGCTTTCTTT,CASSDRTGWTEAFF
TRBV29-1,TRBD1,once,TRBJ1-5,TGCAGCGTGGCCCCGAGACAGGGGGCGGAGGGCAATCAGCCCCAGCATTTT,CSVAPRQGAEGNQPQHF
TRBV13,TRBD1,few,TRBJ2-7,TGTGCCAGCAGCTTAGGCCCGGACGGCAGGGGGCGCCACGAGCAGTACTTC,CASSLGPDGRGRHEQYF
TRBV27,-,-,TRBJ2-7,TGTGCCAGCAGTCTCCGACTACCCCCCTACGAGCAGTACTTC,CASSLRLPPYEQYF
TRBV7-9,TRBD1,-,TRBJ1-5,TGTGCCAGCAGCCTACAGGGGGAAGGGAATCAGCCCCAGCATTTT,CASSLQGEGNQPQHF
TRBV5-1,-,-,TRBJ2-7,TGCGCCAGCAGCTTGTCGGGCGGGTTCCACGAGCAGTACTTC,CASSLSGGFHEQYF
TRBV11-2,-,-,TRBJ2-7,TGTGCCAGCAGCTTTTATCGCTCATCTTACGAGCAGTACTTC,CASSFYRSSYEQYF
TRBV7-9,-,-,TRBJ1-5,TGTGCCAGCAGCTTAGAGGCAGGTCGGGCCCAGCATTTT,CASSLEAGRAQHF
TRBV19,TRBD1,-,TRBJ1-1,TGTGCCAGTAGTGACAAACAGGGGGGGACTGAAGCTTTCTTT,CASSDKQGGTEAFF
TRBV28,-,-,TRBJ1-3,TGTGCCAGCAGCAGAGTCCAGGGGTCTGGAAACACCATATATTTT,CASSRVQGSGNTIYF
TRBV4-1,TRBD1,once,TRBJ1-3,TGCGCCAGCAGCCAGGGGACAGGGGGCGCATCTGGAAACACCATATATTTT,CASSQGTGGASGNTIYF
TRBV5-1,TRBD2,-,TRBJ2-1,TGCGCCAGCAGCGGGACTAGCGGGAGGGGTAATGAGCAGTTCTTC,CASSGTSGRGNEQFF
TRBV28,TRBD1,once,TRBJ1-5,TGTGCCAGCAGTCCTACAGGGGGGGCCCCCAATCAGCCCCAGCATTTT,CASSPTGGAPNQPQHF
TRBV4-2,-,-,TRBJ2-3,TGTGCCAGCAGCCCCCCCGGCACAGATACGCAGTATTTT,CASSPPGTDTQYF
TRBV7-6,-,-,TRBJ2-5,TGTGCCAGCAGCTCCTACTACAAAGAGACCCAGTACTTC,CASSSYYKETQYF
TRBV2,TRBD1,-,TRBJ1-4,TGTGCCAGCAGTCTCCCAGGACAGGGCTGGGCAACTAATGAAAAACTGTTTTTT,CASSLPGQGWATNEKLFF
TRBV5-1,TRBD1,-,TRBJ2-7,TGCGCCAGCAGCCGACAGGGGTCCTACGAGCAGTACTTC,CASSRQGSYEQYF
TRBV7-2,-,-,TRBJ2-7,TGTGCCAGCAGCTTAGCGGCGGGATGGGAGTACGAGCAGTACTTC,CASSLAAGWEYEQYF
TRBV7-9,-,-,TRBJ2-7,TGTGCCAGCAGCCCACAGGGATACGACGAGCAGTACTTC,CASSPQGYDEQYF
TRBV2,-,-,TRBJ2-6,TGTGCCAGCAGTCTGATTGTCAGGTCCGGGGCCAACGTCCTGACTTTC,CASSLIVRSGANVLTF
TRBV11-3,TRBD1,-,TRBJ1-2,TGTGCCAGCAGCCAGGACAGGGAGGATGGCTACACCTTC,CASSQDREDGYTF
TRBV7-9,TRBD2,-,TRBJ2-3,TGTGCCAGCAGCTCCCTAGCGGGAGCTACAGATACGCAGTATTTT,CASSSLAGATDTQYF
TRBV29-1,-,-,TRBJ2-1,TGCAGCGTTGTGGTCGGCGGGATTGTGTACTACAATGAGCAGTTCTTC,CSVVVGGIVYYNEQFF
TRBV6-6,TRBD1,-,TRBJ2-3,TGTGCCAGCAGTTTAGGGACAGGGGGAATGACAGATACGCAGTATTTT,CASSLGTGGMTDTQYF
TRBV9,-,-,TRBJ2-7,TGTGCCAGCAGCGTAGAAGTCGGGACGGCAACCTACGAGCAGTACTTC,CASSVEVGTATYEQYF
TRBV5-4,TRBD2,-,TRBJ2-1,TGTGCCAGCAGTTCGACGGTGGGGACTAGCGGGAGAAATGAGCAGTTCTTC,CASSSTVGTSGRNEQFF
TRBV6-5,-,-,TRBJ2-7,TGTGCCAGCAGCCAAACTAGGGCCAACTACGAGCAGTACTTC,CASSQTRANYEQYF
TRBV19,-,once,TRBJ1-5,TGTGCCAGTAAAGCGACGGTTAGCAATCAGCCCCAGCATTTT,CASKATVSNQPQHF
TRBV6-6,-,-,TRBJ1-2,TGTGCCAGCAGCCCCCGGGACCCTTCCGGCTACACCTTC,CASSPRDPSGYTF
TRBV2,TRBD1,-,TRBJ2-3,TGTGCCAGCAGTGCCCGGACAGGGGGCTTATCAGATACGCAGTATTTT,CASSARTGGLSDTQYF
TRBV2,TRBD1,-,TRBJ1-1,TGTGCCAGCAGGAGGAGACAGGGGTCTAGCACTGAAGCTTTCTTT,CASRRRQGSSTEAFF
TRBV5-4,-,once,TRBJ1-4,TGTGCCAGCAGCCCCCCGGGTAATGAAAAACTGTTTTTT,CASSPPGNEKLFF
TRBV27,TRBD2,once,TRBJ2-7,TGTGCCAGCAGTTTATTCCCGGGACTAGCGCTCTACGAGCAGTACTTC,CASSLFPGLALYEQYF
TRBV18,-,-,TRBJ2-7,TGTGCCAGCTCACCGGGTAGCGGTCGCTCCTACGAGCAGTACTTC,CASSPGSGRSYEQYF
TRBV5-1,-,-,TRBJ1-2,TGCGCCAGCAGCTCAATGAAGGACACGAACTATGGCTACACCTTC,CASSSMKDTNYGYTF
TRBV7-6,-,-,TRBJ2-5,TGTGCCAGCAGCTTAGCATATGAGACCCAGTACTTC,CASSLAYETQYF
TRBV2,-,-,TRBJ2-2,TGTGCCAGCAGCGAGCTGATAGAGGGCGGGGAGCTGTTTTTT,CASSELIEGGELFF
TRBV11-2,TRBD2,-,TRBJ2-3,TGTGCCAGCAGCTTAGCCAAACTAGCGGGAGGCGCAGATACGCAGTATTTT,CASSLAKLAGGADTQYF
TRBV18,-,-,TRBJ1-1,TGTGCCAGCTCATCCTTAGCAGTAGCGACGAACACTGAAGCTTTCTTT,CASSSLAVATNTEAFF
TRBV6-4,TRBD2,-,TRBJ2-7,TGTGCCAGCAGTCGACTAGCGGGAGGGATTTACGAGCAGTACTTC,CASSRLAGGIYEQYF
TRBV4-1,-,-,TRBJ1-1,TGCGCCAGCAGCCATCGGGCCATGAACACTGAAGCTTTCTTT,CASSHRAMNTEAFF
TRBV5-6,TRBD2,-,TRBJ2-7,TGTGCCAGCAGCTATTCTCCCCTCGGGGGGGCCTACGAGCAGTACTTC,CASSYSPLGGAYEQYF
TRBV7-9,-,-,TRBJ2-5,TGTGCCAGCAGCCATGACCAGGAGCAGTACTTC,CASSHDQEQYF
TRBV7-9,TRBD2,-,TRBJ2-7,TGTGCCAGCAGTTCCACAAATACCGGGACTAGCTTCGAGCAGTACTTC,CASSSTNTGTSFEQYF
TRBV7-8,TRBD2,once,TRBJ2-2,TGTGCCAGCAGCCCAACAATAGCGGGCCTATCTACCGGGGAGCTGTTTTTT,CASSPTIAGLSTGELFF
TRBV28,-,-,TRBJ1-2,TGTGCCAGCAGTGGGTCGGGGGTAGCTAACTATGGCTACACCTTC,CASSGSGVANYGYTF
TRBV7-9,-,few,TRBJ1-1,TGTGCCAGCAACCCCTCGGGGGGAACTGAAGCTTTCTTT,CASNPSGGTEAFF
TRBV28,-,-,TRBJ1-5,TGTGCCAGCAGGAGGACCCGGCGGCCCCAGCATTTT,CASRRTRRPQHF
TRBV27,-,-,TRBJ2-4,TGTGCCAGCAGTTGGAACAAAACCTTCCCATACATTCAGTACTTC,CASSWNKTFPYIQYF
TRBV4-1,-,-,TRBJ1-1,TGCGCCAGCAGCCAAGGGACCCTTGGGCTACGGGCGAACACTGAAGCTTTCTTT,CASSQGTLGLRANTEAFF
TRBV21-1,-,-,TRBJ2-5,TGTGCCAGCAGCAAACCGAGACTAGCGGGAGAAGAGACCCAGTACTTC,CASSKPRLAGEETQYF
TRBV27,-,-,TRBJ2-7,TGTGCCAGCAGTCCCGGGGCTAGCCCAAGACTTAGCTCCTACGAGCAGTACTTC,CASSPGASPRLSSYEQYF
TRBV27,-,-,TRBJ2-4,TGTGCCAGCAGTTTCGGGCTAAAAAACATTCAGTACTTC,CASSFGLKNIQYF
TRBV5-1,TRBD1,-,TRBJ2-2,TGCGCCAGCAGCCCTGGGACAGGGGACACCGGGGAGCTGTTTTTT,CASSPGTGDTGELFF
TRBV11-2,-,-,TRBJ2-7,TGTGCCAGCAGCTTAGACGGAGGGGGCGCGGGGACCTACGAGCAGTACTTC,CASSLDGGGAGTYEQYF